The next 25 T cell receptor beta chains were all read from a single sample in a study of T-cell reconstitution after alpha-beta-depleted transplantation in children. Unique molecular identifiers were incorporated when the TCRbeta library was constructed. One entry per CDR3 protein, called by TCRdb with MiXCR from the PCR reads. The profile shows about 200,000 distinct CDR3 sequences, approximately 15% of them singletons. The specimen comprised PBMCs, mostly from graft donor cells, sampled 360 days after TCRalphabeta/CD19-depleted stem cell transplant. Every receptor here comes from a male patient aged 2 to 10 who had a stem cell transplant for acute lymphoblastic leukemia, so the T cells may come from the graft donor.

The gene calls are TRBV9 and TRBJ2-7; 11 nucleotides align to TRBD1. The CDR3 loop spans 15 amino acids. The germline V gene encodes CDR1 SGDLS and CDR2 YYNGEE. J was trimmed by 4 bases and V by 4 bases; bases with no gene match: 7. Written as DNA, the CDR3 is TGTGCCAGCAGCTTCAGGACAGGGGGCGCATACGAGCAGTACTTC. Translated, it gives CASSFRTGGAYEQYF. The full variable domain, in which reference TRBV9 and TRBJ2-7 provide the parts outside the CDR3, is DSGVTQTPKHLITATGQRVTLRCSPRSGDLSVYWYQQSLDQGLQFLIQYYNGEERAKGNILERFSAQQFPDLHSELNLSSLELGDSALYFCASSFRTGGAYEQYFGPGTRLTVT.

This clonotype has only a few counts. The chain combines TRBV18 with TRBJ2-7; 9 nucleotides line up with TRBD1. Trimming removed 0 bases from V and 0 bases from J; junction bases left unmatched: 3. The CDR3 loop spans 16 amino acids. CDR1 and CDR2 from the germline V gene are KGHSH and LQKENI. The CDR3: CASSPPGQGLSYEQYF. CDR3 nucleotides: TGTGCCAGCTCACCACCGGGACAGGGCCTCTCCTACGAGCAGTACTTC.

V gene TRBV6-5 combines with J gene TRBJ1-1; no clear D gene. The CDR3 has 14 amino acids. Trimming removed 4 bases at V and 1 base at J, with 10 bases between. Germline CDR1 MNHEY, CDR2 SVGAGI. CDR3: CASSSVPGNTEAFF. The CDR3, as DNA: TGTGCCAGCAGTTCTGTCCCGGGGAACACTGAAGCTTTCTTT.

CDR3 sequence reads: CASSHRGSAEQYF. CDR3 nucleotide sequence: TGTGCCAGCAGCCACCGAGGATCAGCCGAGCAGTACTTC. The chain combines TRBV7-9 with TRBJ2-7; D remains unclear. The CDR3 is made up of 13 amino acids. V lost 5 bases to trimming and J lost 6 bases, with 14 bases between them. Germline CDR1 reads SEHNR; CDR2 reads FQNEAQ (reference sequence).

This clonotype was observed at least ten times. The chain links TRBV7-2 to TRBJ2-1; TRBD2 is a possible D gene (5 bases). Trimming left V 1 base short and J 8 bases short, with 9 bases between. Germline CDR1 is SGHTA and CDR2 is FQGNSA. CDR3 size: 13 residues. The DNA of the CDR3 is TGTGCCAGCAGCTTAGATACGGGGTATGAGCAGTTCTTC. This sequence encodes CASSLDTGYEQFF. Full variable domain (outside the CDR3, taken from reference TRBV7-2 and TRBJ2-1): GAGVSQSPSNKVTEKGKDVELRCDPISGHTALYWYRQSLGQGLEFLIYFQGNSAPDKSGLPSDRFSAERTGGSVSTLTIQRTQQEDSAVYLCASSLDTGYEQFFGPGTRLTVL.

The V call is TRBV20-1, the J call TRBJ2-5; D is unresolved. The CDR3 runs to 12 residues. Germline CDR1 DFQATT, CDR2 SNEGSKA (reference sequence). Trimming pared 3 bases from V and 1 base from J, leaving 6 bases between. CDR3 sequence (DNA): TGCAGTGCTAGCGAGACCCAAGAGACCCAGTACTTC. Translated: CSASETQETQYF.

The chain couples TRBV27 to TRBJ2-3; a weak D match, TRBD2 (6 bases). CDR1 and CDR2 (germline): MNHEY, SMNVEV (reference sequence). V was pared by 5 bases and J by 0 bases, with 18 bases between. This CDR3 contains 17 residues. The CDR3 region is CASSLLGGGPSTDTQYF. In DNA form, the CDR3 reads TGTGCCAGCAGTCTCCTGGGGGGAGGCCCTAGCACAGATACGCAGTATTTT.

Only a few counts were recorded for this clonotype. The rearrangement uses TRBV4-2 and TRBJ1-5; 9 positions agree with TRBD1. The CDR3 spans 19 residues. V gave up 4 bases and J gave up 2 bases; unmatched junction bases: 15. In germline, CDR1 is LGHNA, CDR2 YNFKEQ. CDR3 residues: CASSLRPGTGSGGNQPQHF. The CDR3 DNA reads as TGTGCCAGCAGCCTGCGTCCCGGGACAGGGAGCGGCGGCAATCAGCCCCAGCATTTT.

This clonotype came up many times. The chain links TRBV4-3 to TRBJ2-2; 9 nucleotides match TRBD1. Germline-derived CDR1 and CDR2 are LGHNA and YSLEER. V lost 2 bases to trimming and J lost 3 bases; unmatched junction nucleotides: 4. This CDR3 has 16 amino acids. The CDR3 coding sequence is TGCGCCAGCAGCCAATGGGGACAGGGAGACACCGGGGAGCTGTTTTTT. Amino acids: CASSQWGQGDTGELFF.

The V call is TRBV6-5, the J call TRBJ2-7, with D maybe TRBD2 (6 bases). Germline assignment: CDR1 MNHEY and CDR2 SVGAGI. The CDR3 consists of 15 residues. V dropped 0 bases and J dropped 3 bases, with 12 bases sitting between them. CDR3 protein: CASSYSSGEVYEQYF. The CDR3 nucleotides are TGTGCCAGCAGTTACTCCTCGGGGGAGGTCTACGAGCAGTACTTC.

This chain joins TRBV4-2 and TRBJ2-2; TRBD1 or TRBD2 may be the D gene (5 bases each). From germline, CDR1 is LGHNA and CDR2 YNFKEQ. The V and J ends lost 1 base and 4 bases respectively, with 19 bases between them. The CDR3 is made up of 18 amino acids. As DNA, the CDR3 is TGTGCCAGCAGCCAAGGGACTCAGGGAGAAACACGCACCGGGGAGCTGTTTTTT. This gives the protein CASSQGTQGETRTGELFF.

The chain combines TRBV15 with TRBJ2-1; D ambiguous. V was trimmed by 0 bases and J by 11 bases, leaving 5 bases between them. Germline CDR1 LNHNV, CDR2 YYDKDF (reference sequence). CDR3 length: 11 amino acids. CDR3 DNA: TGTGCCACCAGCAGAGAAGCTCAGCAGTTCTTC. It is translated as CATSREAQQFF.

The V call is TRBV5-6, the J call TRBJ2-5; D uncertain. This CDR3 spans 13 amino acids. Trimming removed 3 bases at V and 5 bases at J, with 11 bases between. Germline V gives CDR1 SGHDT, CDR2 YYEEEE. CDR3 nucleotides: TGTGCCAGCAGCTCCTTATCTGGGGAGACCCAGTACTTC. It is translated as CASSSLSGETQYF.

This clonotype was seen repeatedly, ten times or more. The CDR3 DNA is TGTGCCAGCAGCATGACGATCTACGAGCAGTACTTC. Amino acids: CASSMTIYEQYF. V gene TRBV11-2 combines with J gene TRBJ2-7; D not resolved. The CDR3 runs to 12 residues. The V end lost 5 bases, the J end lost 3 bases, and 8 bases lay between the germline ends. Per germline, CDR1 SGHAT and CDR2 FQNNGV.

This clonotype was recorded a few times. V is TRBV10-3 and J is TRBJ2-1; 10 bases fit TRBD1. The CDR3 contains 13 residues. CDR1 is ENHRY, CDR2 SYGVKD, per germline. J was trimmed by 8 bases and V by 5 bases; bases with no gene match: 3. The DNA of the CDR3 is TGTGCCATCAGTAAGACAGGGGGCCATGAGCAGTTCTTC. Its protein is CAISKTGGHEQFF.

The gene calls are TRBV7-9 and TRBJ1-6, with 8 bases aligning to TRBD1. The germline V gene encodes CDR1 SEHNR and CDR2 FQNEAQ (reference sequence). The CDR3 spans 14 residues. V was clipped by 5 bases and J by 7 bases; unmatched bases: 4. The CDR3 spells CASSPWTGNSPLHF. The CDR3 nucleotides read TGTGCCAGCAGCCCGTGGACAGGGAATTCACCCCTCCACTTT.

The chain has TRBV5-1 and TRBJ1-1, with unresolved D. The CDR3 is 12 amino acids. Trimming removed 4 bases from V and 1 base from J, with 5 bases in between. Per germline, CDR1 SGHRS and CDR2 YFSETQ. This CDR3 is CASSIQNTEAFF. Written as DNA, the CDR3 is TGCGCCAGCAGCATACAGAACACTGAAGCTTTCTTT.

This chain connects TRBV12-3 or TRBV12-4 to TRBJ2-2; D possibly corresponds to TRBD2 (6 bases). The CDR3 consists of 15 residues. V dropped 3 bases and J dropped 5 bases, with 13 bases sitting between them. CDR3 region: CASSLMAGLTGELFF. CDR3 sequence (DNA): TGTGCCAGCAGTTTGATGGCAGGACTAACCGGGGAGCTGTTTTTT.

This clonotype was seen a few times. The rearrangement joins TRBV7-9 to TRBJ1-1; D remains ambiguous. V lost 1 base to trimming and J lost 3 bases, with 15 bases between them. Germline V gene data show CDR1 as SEHNR and CDR2 as FQNEAQ (reference sequence). There are 16 residues in the CDR3. This chain's CDR3 is CASSLGRQVGDTEAFF. CDR3 DNA sequence: TGTGCCAGCAGCTTAGGTCGTCAGGTGGGTGACACTGAAGCTTTCTTT.

This clonotype was detected ten times or more. This rearrangement joins TRBV28 to TRBJ2-7; 9 positions match TRBD2. There are 16 residues in the CDR3. The V and J ends lost 3 bases and 1 base, in that order; junction bases with no gene match: 7. Per the germline V gene, CDR1 is MDHEN and CDR2 is SYDVKM. The DNA for the CDR3 is TGTGCCAGCAGTTTCGCCTGGCGGGAGGGGTCCTACGAGCAGTACTTC. Amino acids: CASSFAWREGSYEQYF.

The chain uses TRBV12-3 or TRBV12-4 and TRBJ1-5; D gene uncertain. This CDR3 comprises 16 residues. V lost 1 base and J lost 0, with 10 bases in between. The DNA for the CDR3 is TGTGCCAGCAGTTTAGGGGAGTCGCATAGCAATCAGCCCCAGCATTTT. Its translation: CASSLGESHSNQPQHF.

This sequence joins TRBV10-3 and TRBJ2-3; 9 bases match TRBD1. The J segment lost 2 bases and the V segment lost 6 bases, leaving 3 bases of the junction unmatched. The V gene's germline CDR1 is ENHRY and CDR2 SYGVKD. The CDR3 consists of 14 residues. CDR3 region: CAISGQGNTDTQYF. In DNA form, the CDR3 reads TGTGCCATCAGCGGACAGGGGAACACAGATACGCAGTATTTT.

This chain uses TRBV7-6 with TRBJ1-2; D remains ambiguous. The CDR3 contains 14 residues. V was trimmed by 5 bases and J by 4 bases, leaving 14 bases between them. Germline CDR1 reads SGHVS; CDR2 reads FNYEAQ. The CDR3 loop reads CASSPNTRIYGYTF. DNA of the CDR3: TGTGCCAGCAGCCCAAATACACGGATCTATGGCTACACCTTC.

This clonotype was found a few times. The gene calls are TRBV15 and TRBJ1-4; D possibly corresponds to TRBD1 (5 bases). Germline assignment: CDR1 LNHNV and CDR2 YYDKDF (reference sequence). With 0 bases removed from V and 5 bases from J, the gap between germline ends came to 13 bases. The CDR3 contains 16 residues. The CDR3 DNA is TGTGCCACCAGCAGAGATCTGGGGGTGGGCAATGAAAAACTGTTTTTT. Amino acids: CATSRDLGVGNEKLFF. The whole variable domain, filled in from reference TRBV15 and TRBJ1-4, reads DAMVIQNPRYQVTQFGKPVTLSCSQTLNHNVMYWYQQKSSQAPKLLFHYYDKDFNNEADTPDNFQSRRPNTSFCFLDIRSPGLGDTAMYLCATSRDLGVGNEKLFFGSGTQLSVL.

This clonotype has only a few counts. V usage is TRBV7-2 and J usage is TRBJ1-1; a possible D gene is TRBD1 (6 bases). Per the germline V gene, CDR1 is SGHTA and CDR2 is FQGNSA. V lost 1 base, J lost 0 bases, and 12 bases lay in between. This CDR3 is built from 16 residues. Here the CDR3 DNA reads TGTGCCAGCAGCTTAGTGGTCTGGGGGCTGAACACTGAAGCTTTCTTT. It yields the protein CASSLVVWGLNTEAFF.